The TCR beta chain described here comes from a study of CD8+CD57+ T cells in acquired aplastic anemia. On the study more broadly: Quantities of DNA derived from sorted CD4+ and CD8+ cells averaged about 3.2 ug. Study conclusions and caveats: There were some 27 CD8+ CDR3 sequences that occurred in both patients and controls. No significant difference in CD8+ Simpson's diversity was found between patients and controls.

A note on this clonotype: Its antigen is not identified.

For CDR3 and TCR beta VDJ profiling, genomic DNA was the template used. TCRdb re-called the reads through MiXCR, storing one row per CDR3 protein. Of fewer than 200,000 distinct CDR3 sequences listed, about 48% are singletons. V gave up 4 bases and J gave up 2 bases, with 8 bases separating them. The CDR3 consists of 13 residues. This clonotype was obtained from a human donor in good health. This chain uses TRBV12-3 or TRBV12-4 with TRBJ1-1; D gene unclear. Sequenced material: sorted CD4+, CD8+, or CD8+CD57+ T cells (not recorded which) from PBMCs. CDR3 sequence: CASSSTVNTEAFF. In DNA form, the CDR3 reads TGTGCCAGCAGTTCGACGGTAAACACTGAAGCTTTCTTT.